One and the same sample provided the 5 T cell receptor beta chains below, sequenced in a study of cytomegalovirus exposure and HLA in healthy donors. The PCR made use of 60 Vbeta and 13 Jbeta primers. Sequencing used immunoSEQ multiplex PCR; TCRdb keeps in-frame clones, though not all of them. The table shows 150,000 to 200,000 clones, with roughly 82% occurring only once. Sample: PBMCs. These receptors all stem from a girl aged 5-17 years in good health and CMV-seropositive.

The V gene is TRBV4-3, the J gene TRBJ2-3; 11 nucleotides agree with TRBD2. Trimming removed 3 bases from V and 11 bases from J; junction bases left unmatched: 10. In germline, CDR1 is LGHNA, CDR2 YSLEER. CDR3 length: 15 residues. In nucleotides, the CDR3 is TGCGCCAGCAGCCATACTAGCGGGGGTATCTCTCAGCAGTATTTT. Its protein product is CASSHTSGGISQQYF.

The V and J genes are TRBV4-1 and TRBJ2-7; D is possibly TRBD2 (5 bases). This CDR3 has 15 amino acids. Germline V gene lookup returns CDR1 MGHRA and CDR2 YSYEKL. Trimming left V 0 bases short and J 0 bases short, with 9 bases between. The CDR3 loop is CASSQEGRDSYEQYF. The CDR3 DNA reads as TGCGCCAGCAGCCAAGAAGGCCGGGACTCCTACGAGCAGTACTTC.

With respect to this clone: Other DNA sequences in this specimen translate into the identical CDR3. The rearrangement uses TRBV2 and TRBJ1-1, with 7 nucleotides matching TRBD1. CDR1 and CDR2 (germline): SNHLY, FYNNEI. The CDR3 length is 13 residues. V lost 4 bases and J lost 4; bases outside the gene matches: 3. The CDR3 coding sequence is TGTGCCAGCAGTGGACAGGGTGGCACTGAAGCTTTCTTT. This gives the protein CASSGQGGTEAFF.

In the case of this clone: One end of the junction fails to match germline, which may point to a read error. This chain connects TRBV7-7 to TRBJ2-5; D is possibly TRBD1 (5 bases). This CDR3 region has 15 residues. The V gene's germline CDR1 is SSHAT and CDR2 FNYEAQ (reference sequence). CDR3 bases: TGTGCTAGCAGCTTACTATTTGGGGCGCAAGAGACCCAGTACTTC. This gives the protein CASSLLFGAQETQYF.

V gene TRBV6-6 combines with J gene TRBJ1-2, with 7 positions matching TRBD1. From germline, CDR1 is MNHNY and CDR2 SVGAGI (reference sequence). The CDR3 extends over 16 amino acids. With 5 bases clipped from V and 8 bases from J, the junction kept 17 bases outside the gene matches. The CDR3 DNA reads TGTGCCAGCAGTAAGCTCCGACAGGGCGGTAATGACGGCTACACCTTC. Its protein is CASSKLRQGGNDGYTF.